These T cell receptor beta chains were read from a single sample in a study of siplizumab effects on memory and regulatory T cells. TCRdb keeps only in-frame clones here, not all; method: immunoSEQ multiplex PCR. Of around 95,000 clones in the sample, over 90% were seen once. Sequenced sample: non-Treg CD4+ T cells sorted from blood. These receptors originate from a human donor in good health. Both conserved end residues are part of each CDR3. Fields, in order: V gene, clone size, CDR3 protein. Clone size, where shown, is once, few, many, or a class for clones that have expanded.

>TRBV2|-
CASSRTGNNQPQHF
>TRBV19|-
CASSFRTGELFF
>TRBV10-3|-
CAAGASGIAETQYF
>TRBV11-2|-
CASSLDQLGPYNEQFF
>TRBV27|-
CASRITGAGNTIYF
>TRBV18|-
CASSPTREMTILQYF
>TRBV19|-
CASSTRTDTQYF
>TRBV7-2|-
CASSFGLAGGGYEQYF
>TRBV20-1|once
CSVQMNTEAFF
>TRBV5-4|-
CASSLAKGQETQYF
>TRBV5-6|-
CASSLSYSSGRANEQFF
>TRBV2|-
CASRVVERSNEQFF
>TRBV6-5|once
CASSLTGAQPQHF
>TRBV30|-
CAWGQRNQPQHF
>TRBV14|-
CASSRDLTADTQYF
>TRBV28|-
CASSLGRGDTQYF
>TRBV25-1|-
CASGRDGNTEAFF
>TRBV4-1|-
CASSQIPTGEGEQYF
>TRBV5-6|-
CASFPAGSTDTQYF
>TRBV25-1|-
CASGDRVETIGSYEQYF
>TRBV29-1|-
CSVGREHTGELFF
>TRBV4-2|-
CASSQGVAAYTDTQYF
>TRBV5-1|once
CASSLSPYTDTQYF
>TRBV12-5|-
CASGLGANTGELFF
>TRBV28|-
CASSFGETQYF
>TRBV25-1|-
CASSALDRANTEAFF
>TRBV7-9|-
CASTLTGGRETQYF
>TRBV7-2|-
CASSPEGTVQPQHF
>TRBV6-1|-
CASSSSGRVGNEQFF
>TRBV6-5|-
CASSSKGLASNEQFF
>TRBV28|once
CASSIHEKLFF
>TRBV7-2|-
CASSLFRGTSEYNEQFF
>TRBV27|-
CASSFREGAQPQHF
>TRBV6-4|-
CASSESGTSFTDTQYF
>TRBV11-1|-
CASSPQQGSYNEQFF